One sample yielded the 30 T cell receptor beta chains listed below, sequenced in a study of shared clonotypes between healthy human individuals. Naive CD8 isolation took CD45RO-negative cells positively selected for CCR7 and excluded terminally differentiated effector memory CD45RA+ cells. The repertoire was sequenced with immunoSEQ multiplex PCR; TCRdb's copy has only in-frame clones and lacks some. The sample holds about 2 million clones; about 94% are singletons and the top ten take roughly 1%. Source material: naive CD8+ T cells sorted from blood. These receptors were taken from a man between 18 and 35 years old in good health.

Details on this clone: This specimen includes other DNA sequences encoding the same CDR3. The chain recombines TRBV7-8 with TRBJ2-7; 12 bases agree with TRBD1. V lost 5 bases and J lost 2; bases outside the gene matches: 4. Per germline, CDR1 SGHVS and CDR2 FQNEAQ. The CDR3 length is 15 residues. In DNA, the CDR3 is TGTGCCAGCAGCCTCGGGACAGGGGGCGCCTACGAGCAGTACTTC. It encodes CASSLGTGGAYEQYF.

V is TRBV30 and J is TRBJ2-3; TRBD1 aligns across 7 bases. The CDR3 sequence is 16 residues long. J lost 5 bases, V lost 0 bases, and 11 bases had no gene match. Germline CDR1 and CDR2: GTSNPN and SVGIG (reference sequence). The CDR3 region is CAWSVKSETGRDTQYF. The CDR3 DNA follows: TGTGCCTGGAGTGTAAAGTCGGAGACAGGGAGAGATACGCAGTATTTT.

V is TRBV9 and J is TRBJ2-1; D possibly corresponds to TRBD2 (5 bases). The CDR3 consists of 18 residues. Germline CDR1 reads SGDLS; CDR2 reads YYNGEE. V shed 0 bases and J shed 6 bases, with 22 bases lying between them. CDR3 DNA sequence: TGTGCCAGCAGCGTAGCTTCCACTAGTCCATTACCTAGCAATGAGCAGTTCTTC. It is translated as CASSVASTSPLPSNEQFF.

The rearrangement uses TRBV5-1 and TRBJ1-1; D is ambiguous. V lost 4 bases, J lost 4 bases, and 11 bases lay in between. The CDR3 consists of 13 residues. Germline V gene sequence: CDR1 SGHRS, CDR2 YFSETQ. The CDR3, as DNA: TGCGCCAGCAGCCTGGGCACATCCACTGAAGCTTTCTTT. Protein: CASSLGTSTEAFF. The complete variable domain, with remaining parts taken from reference TRBV5-1 and TRBJ1-1, reads KAGVTQTPRYLIKTRGQQVTLSCSPISGHRSVSWYQQTPGQGLQFLFEYFSETQRNKGNFPGRFSGRQFSNSRSEMNVSTLELGDSALYLCASSLGTSTEAFFGQGTRLTVV.

Written as DNA, the CDR3 is TGTGCCAGCAGCTTGGCCGAAGGGGGGCAGTACTTC. Protein product: CASSLAEGGQYF. The V gene is TRBV5-8, the J gene TRBJ2-7, with D maybe TRBD1 (6 bases). This CDR3 has 12 residues. Germline CDR1 is SGHTS and CDR2 is YDEGEE. V was trimmed by 0 bases and J by 9 bases, leaving 10 bases between them. Full variable domain (missing parts from reference TRBV5-8 and TRBJ2-7): EAGVTQSPTHLIKTRGQQATLRCSPISGHTSVYWYQQALGLGLQFLLWYDEGEERNRGNFPPRFSGRQFPNYSSELNVNALELEDSALYLCASSLAEGGQYFGPGTRLTVT.

The chain uses TRBV2 and TRBJ2-1; the D gene is possibly TRBD2 (5 bases). The CDR3 is 14 residues long. V was clipped by 0 bases and J by 7 bases, with 10 bases between them. Germline CDR1 and CDR2: SNHLY and FYNNEI. The CDR3: CASSEAAGTNEQFF. In nucleotides, the CDR3 is TGTGCCAGCAGTGAAGCGGCGGGTACGAATGAGCAGTTCTTC.

V is TRBV25-1 and J is TRBJ1-1, with D uncertain. Germline V gene sequence: CDR1 MGHDK, CDR2 SYGVNS. V lost 1 base and J 3 bases, leaving 9 bases between the germline ends. This CDR3 contains 14 residues. The DNA for the CDR3 is TGTGCCAGCAGTGAATCGGACGGTTACACTGAAGCTTTCTTT. Its protein is CASSESDGYTEAFF.

The V call is TRBV4-1, the J call TRBJ2-3; 15 nucleotides align to TRBD2. The CDR3 consists of 19 residues. Germline V gene data show CDR1 as MGHRA and CDR2 as YSYEKL. Trimming took 4 bases from V and 1 from J; bases not matched to a gene: 9. CDR3 DNA sequence: TGCGCCAGCAGCCCCCTCGGCCGGACTAGCGGGGGGGGCACAGATACGCAGTATTTT. As protein: CASSPLGRTSGGGTDTQYF.

The V call is TRBV6-5, the J call TRBJ2-1, with 8 bases that match TRBD1. Trimming took 5 bases from V and 7 from J; bases not matched to a gene: 4. The CDR3 is made up of 13 amino acids. Germline values: CDR1 MNHEY, CDR2 SVGAGI. CDR3 protein: CASSGYRGNEQFF. Here the CDR3 DNA reads TGTGCCAGCAGTGGGTACAGGGGGAATGAGCAGTTCTTC.

The J gene is TRBJ1-2, the V gene TRBV4-1; 9 nucleotides line up with TRBD1. The V gene's germline CDR1 is MGHRA and CDR2 YSYEKL. The CDR3 totals 17 residues. V was clipped by 2 bases and J by 5 bases; unmatched bases: 12. The CDR3 region is CASSQTAGTGSNYGYTF. The CDR3 DNA reads TGCGCCAGCAGCCAAACTGCCGGGACAGGGAGTAATTATGGCTACACCTTC.

This clone was seen only a few times. J is TRBJ2-5 and V is TRBV27; 12 bases are shared with TRBD1. With 4 bases clipped from V and 4 bases from J, the junction kept 7 bases outside the gene matches. The CDR3 totals 16 residues. From germline, CDR1 is MNHEY and CDR2 SMNVEV (reference sequence). CDR3 DNA sequence: TGTGCCAGCAGTTCCCTGACGGGACAGGGGGCAGAGACCCAGTACTTC. It encodes CASSSLTGQGAETQYF.

The V and J genes are TRBV19 and TRBJ1-3; D call uncertain. Looked up from germline, CDR1 is LNHDA and CDR2 is SQIVND (reference sequence). V was trimmed by 7 bases and J by 3 bases, leaving 16 bases between them. The CDR3 is 15 amino acids. CDR3 protein: CASTFGILGGNTIYF. In nucleotides, the CDR3 is TGTGCCAGTACCTTCGGGATCCTCGGTGGAAACACCATATATTTT.

The rearrangement links TRBV15 to TRBJ2-5, with D unresolved. This CDR3 has 13 residues. The germline V and J ends were trimmed by 1 base and 5 bases, with 8 bases remaining between them. Per the germline V gene, CDR1 is LNHNV and CDR2 is YYDKDF (reference sequence). CDR3 protein: CATSRVAHETQYF. The CDR3 DNA follows: TGTGCCACCAGCAGAGTAGCCCACGAGACCCAGTACTTC.

The sample holds one count of this clone. The rearrangement uses TRBV19 and TRBJ2-3, with D perhaps matching TRBD2 (5 bases). CDR1 is LNHDA, CDR2 SQIVND, per germline (reference sequence). Between the trimmed V and J ends, which lost 6 bases and 4 bases, there was a span of 14 bases. This CDR3 is built from 14 residues. The CDR3 here is CASSGDIWPDTQYF. In DNA, the CDR3 is TGTGCCAGTAGCGGGGATATTTGGCCAGATACGCAGTATTTT.

The table lists this clone with a count of one. The chain joins TRBV6-5 to TRBJ2-5; D perhaps matches TRBD1 (5 bases). The CDR3 length is 15 residues. The V and J ends lost 0 bases and 4 bases respectively, with 12 bases between them. Germline V CDR1 and CDR2: MNHEY, SVGAGI. CDR3 residues: CASSYSQGLSETQYF. DNA for the CDR3: TGTGCCAGCAGTTACTCTCAGGGTTTATCAGAGACCCAGTACTTC.

The chain combines TRBV7-9 with TRBJ1-2, with 7 bases aligning to TRBD1. This CDR3 contains 17 residues. Germline V gives CDR1 SEHNR, CDR2 FQNEAQ (reference sequence). Germline trimming cut 1 base from V and 2 bases from J; bases unmatched to any gene: 10. This CDR3 is CASSLEVGTGENYGYTF. The CDR3 nucleotides read TGTGCCAGCAGCTTAGAAGTAGGAACAGGGGAAAACTATGGCTACACCTTC.

CDR3: CASSFGTGPGGYTF. The CDR3 region has the DNA TGTGCCAGCAGTTTTGGCACAGGGCCTGGCGGCTACACCTTC. V and J are TRBV28 and TRBJ1-2; tentative D call: TRBD1 (6 bases). In germline, CDR1 is MDHEN, CDR2 SYDVKM. Trimming removed 3 bases at V and 8 bases at J, with 16 bases between. This CDR3 spans 14 amino acids.

The rearrangement uses TRBV18 and TRBJ2-2; the D gene is possibly TRBD1 (5 bases). V was clipped by 0 bases and J by 6 bases, with 17 bases between them. Germline loops: CDR1 KGHSH, CDR2 LQKENI. This CDR3 comprises 17 residues. CDR3 sequence reads: CASSPPETEQSAGELFF. The DNA for the CDR3 is TGTGCCAGCTCACCACCTGAGACAGAACAATCGGCCGGGGAGCTGTTTTTT.

The rearrangement uses TRBV4-1 and TRBJ2-7; 8 bases map to TRBD2. V shed 0 bases and J 2 bases; nucleotides not matched to a gene: 3. Germline V gene data show CDR1 as MGHRA and CDR2 as YSYEKL. The CDR3 spans 15 residues. The DNA of the CDR3 is TGCGCCAGCAGCCAAGATCGGGGACTAGCCTACGAGCAGTACTTC. The encoded protein is CASSQDRGLAYEQYF.

The V and J genes are TRBV5-1 and TRBJ2-3; D possibly corresponds to TRBD1 (5 bases). CDR3 length: 15 amino acids. Trimming cost V 3 bases and J 2 bases, with 13 bases left between them. Per germline, CDR1 SGHRS and CDR2 YFSETQ. This chain's CDR3 is CASSWWLGATDTQYF. The CDR3 region has the DNA TGCGCCAGCAGCTGGTGGCTAGGGGCCACAGATACGCAGTATTTT.

The rearrangement links TRBV27 to TRBJ2-7; 9 bases fit TRBD2. Germline V gives CDR1 MNHEY, CDR2 SMNVEV (reference sequence). The CDR3 has 15 amino acids. Losses at the gene ends were 2 bases for V and 6 bases for J; bases not matched to a gene: 8. CDR3 sequence: CASSLTPAGGVEQYF. For the CDR3, the DNA is TGTGCCAGCAGTTTAACCCCAGCGGGGGGCGTCGAGCAGTACTTC.

The chain links TRBV19 to TRBJ1-2, with D perhaps matching TRBD1 (5 bases). The CDR3 has 16 amino acids. Trimming cost V 2 bases and J 6 bases, with 19 bases left between them. Germline assignment: CDR1 LNHDA and CDR2 SQIVND (reference sequence). The DNA of the CDR3 is TGTGCCAGTAGTATAATCACATCTCAGGGACGCGATGGCTACACCTTC. Its translation is CASSIITSQGRDGYTF. Looking up the rest from reference TRBV19 and TRBJ1-2 gives the full variable domain: DGGITQSPKYLFRKEGQNVTLSCEQNLNHDAMYWYRQDPGQGLRLIYYSQIVNDFQKGDIAEGYSVSREKKESFPLTVTSAQKNPTAFYLCASSIITSQGRDGYTFGSGTRLTVV.

This rearrangement joins TRBV29-1 to TRBJ1-2; possible D gene TRBD1, 6 bases. CDR1 SQVTM and CDR2 ANQGSEA come from the germline V gene. CDR3 length: 13 residues. The V and J ends lost 0 bases and 1 base respectively, with 6 bases between them. CDR3 region: CSVEEDSNYGYTF. CDR3 DNA: TGCAGCGTTGAAGAGGACAGTAACTATGGCTACACCTTC.

This rearrangement joins TRBV28 to TRBJ2-7, with 10 bases that match TRBD1. V shed 3 bases and J 2 bases; nucleotides not matched to a gene: 4. Per germline, CDR1 MDHEN and CDR2 SYDVKM. The CDR3 has 15 residues. For the CDR3, the DNA is TGTGCCAGCAGTTTGAGACAGGGGGCCCCCTACGAGCAGTACTTC. This gives the protein CASSLRQGAPYEQYF.

The chain recombines TRBV30 with TRBJ1-1; the match to TRBD1 covers 7 bases. Germline-derived CDR1 and CDR2 are GTSNPN and SVGIG (reference sequence). Trimming took 0 bases from V and 7 from J; bases not matched to a gene: 5. The CDR3 loop spans 13 amino acids. In nucleotides, the CDR3 is TGTGCCTGGAGTGTCGGGACAGTTGTTGAAGCTTTCTTT. Protein product: CAWSVGTVVEAFF. The full variable domain, with the rest looked up from reference TRBV30 and TRBJ1-1, is SQTIHQWPATLVQPVGSPLSLECTVEGTSNPNLYWYRQAAGRGLQLLFYSVGIGQISSEVPQNLSASRPQDRQFILSSKKLLLSDSGFYLCAWSVGTVVEAFFGQGTRLTVV.

The rearrangement joins TRBV6-1 to TRBJ2-1, with D possibly TRBD1 on 5 matching bases. Per the germline V gene, CDR1 is MNHNS and CDR2 is SASEGT. CDR3 size: 14 residues. Trimming took 4 bases from V and 0 from J, leaving 7 bases between them. This CDR3 reads CASSVQGSYNEQFF. The CDR3 region has the DNA TGTGCCAGCAGTGTCCAGGGCTCCTACAATGAGCAGTTCTTC.

The chain joins TRBV5-4 to TRBJ2-7; D uncertain. The CDR3 sequence is 16 residues long. CDR1 and CDR2 (germline): SGHNT, YYREEE (reference sequence). V was cut by 1 base and J by 0 bases, with 14 bases left in between. CDR3 region: CASSLRAGYSSYEQYF. CDR3 DNA: TGTGCCAGCAGCTTGAGGGCAGGCTACAGCTCCTACGAGCAGTACTTC.

The V call is TRBV4-1, the J call TRBJ2-7, with 7 bases aligning to TRBD2. After removal of 5 bases from V and 1 base from J, the junction contained 5 bases not matched to a gene. The germline V gene encodes CDR1 MGHRA and CDR2 YSYEKL. The CDR3 spans 14 residues. The CDR3 DNA is TGCGCCAGCAGCGGGACCGGGGGGTCCTACGAGCAGTACTTC. It yields the protein CASSGTGGSYEQYF.

The chain uses TRBV10-3 and TRBJ1-4; D is possibly TRBD1 (5 bases). The V end lost 4 bases, the J end lost 7 bases, and 13 bases lay between the germline ends. Germline CDR1 and CDR2: ENHRY and SYGVKD. The CDR3 is 14 residues long. The DNA for the CDR3 is TGTGCCATCAGTGCCAGGGAGGGGTTTGAAAAACTGTTTTTT. It is translated as CAISAREGFEKLFF.

The CDR3 loop reads CSVRGANTEAFF. The CDR3 DNA reads as TGCAGCGTTCGGGGGGCGAACACTGAAGCTTTCTTT. The V gene is TRBV29-1, the J gene TRBJ1-1, with D possibly being TRBD1 (6 bases). The CDR3 runs to 12 residues. CDR1 is SQVTM and CDR2 is ANQGSEA in the germline V gene. V dropped 5 bases and J dropped 1 base, with 8 bases sitting between them.